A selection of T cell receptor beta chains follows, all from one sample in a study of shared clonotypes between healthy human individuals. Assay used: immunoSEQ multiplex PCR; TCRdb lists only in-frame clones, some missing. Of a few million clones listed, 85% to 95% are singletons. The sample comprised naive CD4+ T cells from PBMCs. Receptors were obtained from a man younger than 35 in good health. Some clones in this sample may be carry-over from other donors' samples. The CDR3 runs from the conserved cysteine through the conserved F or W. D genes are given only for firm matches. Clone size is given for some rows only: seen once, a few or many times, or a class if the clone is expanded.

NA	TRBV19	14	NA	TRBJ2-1	TGTGCCAGTAGTTGGCAGCTAGGCCGGGGTGAGCAGTTCTTC	CASSWQLGRGEQFF
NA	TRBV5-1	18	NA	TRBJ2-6	TGCGCCAGCAGCTTAGGAGGGACAGACCCCTCTGGGGCCAACGTCCTGACTTTC	CASSLGGTDPSGANVLTF
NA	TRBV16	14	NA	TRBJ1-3	TGTGCCAGCAGCCAATCCAGGGGAGGAAACACCATATATTTT	CASSQSRGGNTIYF
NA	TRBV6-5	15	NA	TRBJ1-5	TGTGCCAGCAGTAGCGCGGAGGGCCGCAATCAGCCCCAGCATTTT	CASSSAEGRNQPQHF
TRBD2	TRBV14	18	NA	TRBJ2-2	TGTGCCAGCAGCCGCCGACTAGCGGGAGTTCCGAACACCGGGGAGCTGTTTTTT	CASSRRLAGVPNTGELFF
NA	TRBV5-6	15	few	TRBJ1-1	TGTGCCAGCAGCTTAGGACCTCTCGAGGGTGCTGAAGCTTTCTTT	CASSLGPLEGAEAFF
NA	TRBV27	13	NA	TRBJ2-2	TGTGCCACTAATCCAGGATTAACCGGGGAGCTGTTTTTT	CATNPGLTGELFF
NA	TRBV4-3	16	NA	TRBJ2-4	TGCGCCAGCAGCCAAGATCTTGGTGTAGGCAAAAACATTCAGTACTTC	CASSQDLGVGKNIQYF
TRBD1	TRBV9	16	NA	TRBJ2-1	TGTGCCAGCAGCGTAGAAGGGGACAGGTTCTACAATGAGCAGTTCTTC	CASSVEGDRFYNEQFF
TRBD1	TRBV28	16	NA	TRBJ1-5	TGTGCCAGCAGTCCCTACGGGACAGGGTCTTTACAGCCCCAGCATTTT	CASSPYGTGSLQPQHF
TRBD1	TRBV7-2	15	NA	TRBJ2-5	TGTGCCAGCAGCGCCTACGGGACAGACCAAGAGACCCAGTACTTC	CASSAYGTDQETQYF
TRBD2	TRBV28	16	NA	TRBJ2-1	TGTGCCAGCACCAGCCCCGGACTAGCGGGGGACAATGAGCAGTTCTTC	CASTSPGLAGDNEQFF
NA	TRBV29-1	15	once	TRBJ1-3	TGCAGCGTTATTATTCCCGAACACTCTGGAAACACCATATATTTT	CSVIIPEHSGNTIYF
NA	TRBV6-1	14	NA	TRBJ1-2	TGTGCCAGCAGGGACAAACAGGGCGCCTATGGCTACACCTTC	CASRDKQGAYGYTF
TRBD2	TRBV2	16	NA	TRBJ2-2	TGTGCCAGCAGTGTTTTCCGCGGGAGGGCCGTCGGGGAGCTGTTTTTT	CASSVFRGRAVGELFF
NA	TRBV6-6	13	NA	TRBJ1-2	TGTGCCATCCCGCGGGGGGGGACCTATGGCTACACCTTC	CAIPRGGTYGYTF
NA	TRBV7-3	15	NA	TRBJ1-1	TGTGCCAGCAGCGCCGGATCGACAGAGCTTGCTGAAGCTTTCTTT	CASSAGSTELAEAFF
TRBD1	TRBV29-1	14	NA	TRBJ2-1	TGCAGCGTTCGCCGGACAGGGGTCTACAATGAGCAGTTCTTC	CSVRRTGVYNEQFF
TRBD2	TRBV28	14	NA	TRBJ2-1	TGTGCCAGCCGTACTAGCGGGAGGGGGTATGAGCAGTTCTTC	CASRTSGRGYEQFF
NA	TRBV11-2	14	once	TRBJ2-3	TGTGCCAGCAGCTTAGGGCTGGGAGCAGATACGCAGTATTTT	CASSLGLGADTQYF
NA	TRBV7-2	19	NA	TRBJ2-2	TGTGCCAGCAGCTTAAACTGGATTTTGGGTCCTATTAAAACCGGGGAGCTGTTTTTT	CASSLNWILGPIKTGELFF
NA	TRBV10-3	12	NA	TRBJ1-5	TGTGCCATCAGTGATGGCGGTCAGCCCCAGCATTTT	CAISDGGQPQHF
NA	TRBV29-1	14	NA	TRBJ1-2	TGCAGCGTCCGGGCTCGGTGGGTTAACTATGGCTACACCTTC	CSVRARWVNYGYTF
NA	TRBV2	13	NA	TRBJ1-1	TGTGCCAGCAGTGGGCAGCAGAACACTGAAGCTTTCTTT	CASSGQQNTEAFF
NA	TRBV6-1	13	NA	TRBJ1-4	TGTGCCAGCAGTGTCAGGGAGACACAAAAACTGTTTTTT	CASSVRETQKLFF